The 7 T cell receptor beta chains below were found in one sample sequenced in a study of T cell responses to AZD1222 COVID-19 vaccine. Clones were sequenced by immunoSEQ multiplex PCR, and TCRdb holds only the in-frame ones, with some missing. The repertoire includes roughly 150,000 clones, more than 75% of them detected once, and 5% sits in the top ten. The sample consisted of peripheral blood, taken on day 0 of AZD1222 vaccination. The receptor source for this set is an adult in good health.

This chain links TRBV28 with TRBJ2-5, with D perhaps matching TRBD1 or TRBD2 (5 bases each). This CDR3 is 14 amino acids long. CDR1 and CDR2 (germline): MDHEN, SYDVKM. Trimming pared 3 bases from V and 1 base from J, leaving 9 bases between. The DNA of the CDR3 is TGTGCCAGCAGTTTTACGGGGACCCAAGAGACCCAGTACTTC. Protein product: CASSFTGTQETQYF.

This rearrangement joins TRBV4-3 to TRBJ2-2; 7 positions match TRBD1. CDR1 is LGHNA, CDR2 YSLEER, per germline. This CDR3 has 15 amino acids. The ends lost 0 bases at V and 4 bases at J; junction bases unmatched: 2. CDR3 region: CASSQDPGGTGELFF. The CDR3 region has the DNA TGCGCCAGCAGCCAAGACCCAGGGGGCACCGGGGAGCTGTTTTTT.

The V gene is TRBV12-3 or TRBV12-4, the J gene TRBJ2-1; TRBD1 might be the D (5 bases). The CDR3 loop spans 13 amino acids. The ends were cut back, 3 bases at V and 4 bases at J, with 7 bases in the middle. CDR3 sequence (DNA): TGTGCCAGCAGTTTGGGGCCATACAATGAGCAGTTCTTC. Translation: CASSLGPYNEQFF.

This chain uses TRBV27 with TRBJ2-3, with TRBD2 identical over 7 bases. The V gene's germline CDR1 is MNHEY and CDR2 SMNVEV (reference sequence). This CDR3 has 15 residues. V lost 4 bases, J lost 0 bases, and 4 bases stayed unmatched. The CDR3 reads CASSWRERSTDTQYF. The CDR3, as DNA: TGTGCCAGCAGTTGGCGGGAGAGAAGCACAGATACGCAGTATTTT.

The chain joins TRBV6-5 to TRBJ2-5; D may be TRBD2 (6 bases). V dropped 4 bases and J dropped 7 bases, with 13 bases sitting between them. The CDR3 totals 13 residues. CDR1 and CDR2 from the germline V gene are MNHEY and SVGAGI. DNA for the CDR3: TGTGCCAGCAGTTCCGCCCCGGAGGGGACCCAGTACTTC. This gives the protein CASSSAPEGTQYF.

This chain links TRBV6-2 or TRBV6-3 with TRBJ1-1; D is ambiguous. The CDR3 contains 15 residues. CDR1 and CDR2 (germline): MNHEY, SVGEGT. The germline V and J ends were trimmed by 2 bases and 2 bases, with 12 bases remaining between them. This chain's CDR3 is CASSYTLNSNTEAFF. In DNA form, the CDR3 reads TGTGCCAGCAGTTACACGCTCAACTCAAACACTGAAGCTTTCTTT.

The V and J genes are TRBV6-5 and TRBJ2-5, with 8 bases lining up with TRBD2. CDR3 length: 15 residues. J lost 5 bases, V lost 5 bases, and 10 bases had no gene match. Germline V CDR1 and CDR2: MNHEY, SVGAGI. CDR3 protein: CASSSLGGVEETQYF. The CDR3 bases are TGTGCCAGCAGTAGCCTCGGGGGGGTGGAGGAGACCCAGTACTTC.